These 19 T cell receptor beta chains share one sample of origin, sequenced in a study of shared T cell receptors in the human thymus. Sequenced by immunoSEQ multiplex PCR; TCRdb stores in-frame clones only, minus some. The data hold 700,000 to 750,000 clones, with approximately 85% observed a single time. These data also featured in a second study, about human thymus T cells.

Sequenced: thymocytes. These receptors were collected from a girl in the first two years of life with a congenital heart defect.

The chain employs TRBV11-2 and TRBJ2-5; 9 bases line up with TRBD1. This CDR3 spans 16 amino acids. Germline V CDR1 and CDR2: SGHAT, FQNNGV. The V gene end was trimmed by 3 bases and the J gene end by 4 bases; junction bases not matched to a gene: 9. The CDR3 DNA sequence: TGTGCCAGCAGCTTTCCCGGGACAGGGTCGAGAGAGACCCAGTACTTC. It codes for CASSFPGTGSRETQYF.

V is TRBV4-1 and J is TRBJ1-1, with 7 bases that match TRBD1. Germline values: CDR1 MGHRA, CDR2 YSYEKL. This CDR3 contains 16 residues. V lost 0 bases and J lost 0; bases outside the gene matches: 4. CDR3 sequence reads: CASSQDGGTVNTEAFF. CDR3 sequence (DNA): TGCGCCAGCAGCCAAGATGGGGGGACAGTGAACACTGAAGCTTTCTTT.

This chain links TRBV6-1 with TRBJ1-5; D gene ambiguous. The ends were cut back, 2 bases at V and 5 bases at J, with 7 bases in the middle. CDR3 length: 13 residues. Per germline, CDR1 MNHNS and CDR2 SASEGT. Here the CDR3 DNA reads TGTGCCAGCAGTGAATGGAGGGATCAGCCCCAGCATTTT. The encoded protein is CASSEWRDQPQHF.

The chain joins TRBV6-1 to TRBJ1-2; 8 bases are a match to TRBD1. The CDR3 runs 15 residues. Germline CDR1 reads MNHNS; CDR2 reads SASEGT. V shed 2 bases and J 4 bases; nucleotides not matched to a gene: 6. The CDR3 protein is CASSEPGGQGYGYTF. The CDR3 bases are TGTGCCAGCAGTGAACCAGGGGGCCAGGGCTATGGCTACACCTTC.

The chain combines TRBV5-4 with TRBJ1-1; 7 bases match TRBD1. Germline V CDR1 and CDR2: SGHNT, YYREEE (reference sequence). The V segment lost 4 bases and the J segment 2 bases; nucleotides outside the gene matches: 5. The CDR3 is 14 residues long. CDR3: CASSLGQANTEAFF. Here the CDR3 DNA reads TGTGCCAGCAGCCTTGGACAGGCCAACACTGAAGCTTTCTTT.

The rearrangement links TRBV4-3 to TRBJ1-1; 7 nucleotides line up with TRBD1. Germline V CDR1 and CDR2: LGHNA, YSLEER. This CDR3 has 17 amino acids. The V segment lost 0 bases and the J segment 13 bases; nucleotides outside the gene matches: 20. The CDR3: CASSQDLGTATHLPLFF. CDR3 bases: TGCGCCAGCAGCCAAGATTTGGGGACAGCCACTCACCTTCCCCTTTTCTTT.

The rearrangement joins TRBV10-2 to TRBJ1-6; D unresolved. CDR1 is WSHSY and CDR2 is SAAADI in the germline V gene. The CDR3 loop spans 14 amino acids. The V gene lost 6 bases and the J gene lost 7 bases, with 13 bases spanning the gap. CDR3: CASRKEGPNSPLHF. Written as DNA, the CDR3 is TGCGCCAGCAGAAAGGAGGGTCCGAATTCACCCCTCCACTTT.

This clone is a singleton in its sample. The V and J genes are TRBV7-8 and TRBJ1-2, with TRBD1 identical over 10 bases. CDR3 length: 15 residues. Germline CDR1 SGHVS, CDR2 FQNEAQ. V trimming: 5 bases; J trimming: 11 bases; junction bases outside the gene matches: 14. CDR3: CASSHPPGQGRAYTF. The DNA of the CDR3 is TGTGCCAGCAGCCACCCCCCGGGACAGGGGAGGGCATACACCTTC. Using reference TRBV7-8 and TRBJ1-2 for the parts outside the CDR3, the full variable domain is GAGVSQSPRYKVAKRGQDVALRCDPISGHVSLFWYQQALGQGPEFLTYFQNEAQLDKSGLPSDRFFAERPEGSVSTLKIQRTQQEDSAVYLCASSHPPGQGRAYTFGSGTRLTVV.

This clone was found a few times. The rearrangement joins TRBV4-1 to TRBJ2-7; TRBD1 matches at 7 bases. Germline-derived CDR1 and CDR2 are MGHRA and YSYEKL. CDR3 length equals 15 residues. V gave up 0 bases and J gave up 7 bases; unmatched junction bases: 9. DNA for the CDR3: TGCGCCAGCAGCCAAGAGACAGGGACAAGGGGGGAGCAGTACTTC. Translating it yields CASSQETGTRGEQYF.

This clone showed up just once. This chain connects TRBV7-2 to TRBJ1-6; the D gene is possibly TRBD1 (6 bases). The germline CDR1 and CDR2 sequences are SGHTA and FQGNSA. The CDR3 extends over 15 amino acids. V lost 1 base and J lost 5, with 9 bases in between. The CDR3 protein is CASSLGGQHNSPLHF. DNA for the CDR3: TGTGCCAGCAGCTTAGGCGGACAGCATAATTCACCCCTCCACTTT.

The chain has TRBV7-2 and TRBJ2-7, with TRBD2 matching 11 bases. Looked up from germline, CDR1 is SGHTA and CDR2 is FQGNSA. J lost 3 bases, V lost 5 bases, and 15 bases had no gene match. The CDR3 spans 18 residues. This CDR3 is CASSTRGATSGGRYEQYF. The CDR3, as DNA: TGTGCCAGCAGCACCCGTGGGGCAACTAGCGGGGGCCGCTACGAGCAGTACTTC. Looking up the rest from reference TRBV7-2 and TRBJ2-7 gives the full variable domain: GAGVSQSPSNKVTEKGKDVELRCDPISGHTALYWYRQSLGQGLEFLIYFQGNSAPDKSGLPSDRFSAERTGGSVSTLTIQRTQQEDSAVYLCASSTRGATSGGRYEQYFGPGTRLTVT.

This rearrangement joins TRBV29-1 to TRBJ2-3, with D possibly being TRBD1 (7 bases). V was cut by 6 bases and J by 0 bases, with 19 bases left in between. This CDR3 contains 16 residues. CDR1 and CDR2 from the germline V gene are SQVTM and ANQGSEA. DNA for the CDR3: TGCAGCGTCTCAGGGGTCAGGGGGGTTAGCACAGATACGCAGTATTTT. The encoded protein is CSVSGVRGVSTDTQYF.

This clone appeared once. The chain couples TRBV30 to TRBJ2-1; the match to TRBD1 covers 7 bases. Germline CDR1 and CDR2: GTSNPN and SVGIG (reference sequence). Losses at the gene ends were 2 bases for V and 6 bases for J; bases not matched to a gene: 7. This CDR3 contains 14 residues. CDR3 DNA sequence: TGTGCCTGGAGTCCGAGACCAGGGGGCAATGAGCAGTTCTTC. As protein: CAWSPRPGGNEQFF.

In its sample, this clone was seen once. The genes are TRBV9 and TRBJ2-5; 7 bases are shared with TRBD2. CDR3 size: 17 residues. Germline trimming cut 2 bases from V and 1 base from J; bases unmatched to any gene: 11. The germline CDR1 and CDR2 sequences are SGDLS and YYNGEE. In DNA, the CDR3 is TGTGCCAGCAGCGTGGGTCTCGGGGCGGGGGTCCAAGAGACCCAGTACTTC. This sequence encodes CASSVGLGAGVQETQYF.

V is TRBV9 and J is TRBJ2-3; 7 bases fit TRBD2. V was clipped by 0 bases and J by 2 bases; unmatched bases: 12. In germline, CDR1 is SGDLS, CDR2 YYNGEE. The CDR3 covers 18 residues. This CDR3 reads CASSVDQWGGNPTDTQYF. CDR3 DNA: TGTGCCAGCAGCGTAGATCAGTGGGGGGGGAACCCCACAGATACGCAGTATTTT.

Here the CDR3 reads CASSETSGGGDTQYF. The CDR3 DNA reads TGTGCCAGCAGTGAAACTAGCGGGGGGGGTGATACGCAGTATTTT. J is TRBJ2-3 and V is TRBV6-1, with 13 bases matching TRBD2. V shed 2 bases and J 6 bases; nucleotides not matched to a gene: 2. In germline, CDR1 is MNHNS, CDR2 SASEGT. CDR3 length: 15 amino acids.

The V call is TRBV2, the J call TRBJ2-1, with 13 bases lining up with TRBD2. This CDR3 comprises 17 residues. Germline CDR1 reads SNHLY; CDR2 reads FYNNEI. V was pared by 8 bases and J by 1 base, with 8 bases of the junction left unmatched. The CDR3 loop is CASLPGLAGPSYNEQFF. In DNA, the CDR3 is TGTGCCAGCCTACCGGGACTAGCGGGGCCGTCCTACAATGAGCAGTTCTTC.

The chain combines TRBV28 with TRBJ1-5, with 7 bases lining up with TRBD1. Germline V gives CDR1 MDHEN, CDR2 SYDVKM. V dropped 2 bases and J dropped 0; count of bases not matched to a gene: 13. The CDR3 spans 19 residues. As DNA, the CDR3 is TGTGCCAGCAGTTTAGGTTTTGGGACAGAAGAACCTAGCAATCAGCCCCAGCATTTT. Translating gives CASSLGFGTEEPSNQPQHF.

The rearrangement joins TRBV12-5 to TRBJ1-1; D is possibly TRBD1 (6 bases). Germline V gene sequence: CDR1 LGHNT, CDR2 FRNRAP. The CDR3 runs 14 residues. The V end lost 1 base, the J end lost 4 bases, and 10 bases lay between the germline ends. CDR3 nucleotide sequence: TGTGCTAGTGGTTTGGAGGGCAGGGGCACTGAAGCTTTCTTT. It encodes CASGLEGRGTEAFF.